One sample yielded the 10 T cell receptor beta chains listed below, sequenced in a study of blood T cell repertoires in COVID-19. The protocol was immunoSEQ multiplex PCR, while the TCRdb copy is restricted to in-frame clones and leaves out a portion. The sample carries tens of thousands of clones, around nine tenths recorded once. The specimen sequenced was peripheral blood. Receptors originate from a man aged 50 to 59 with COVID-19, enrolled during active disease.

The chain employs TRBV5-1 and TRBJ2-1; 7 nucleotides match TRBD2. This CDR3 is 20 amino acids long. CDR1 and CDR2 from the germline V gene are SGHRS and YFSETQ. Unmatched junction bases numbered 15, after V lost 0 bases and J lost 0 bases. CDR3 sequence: CASSLASRGSLRLSYNEQFF. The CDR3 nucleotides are TGCGCCAGCAGCTTGGCCTCGCGCGGGAGCCTCCGCCTCTCCTACAATGAGCAGTTCTTC.

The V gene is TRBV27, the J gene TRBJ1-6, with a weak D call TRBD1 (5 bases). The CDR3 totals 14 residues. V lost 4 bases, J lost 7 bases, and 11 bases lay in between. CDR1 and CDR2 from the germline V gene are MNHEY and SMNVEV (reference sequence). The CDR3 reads CASSWGGGNSPLHF. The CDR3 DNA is TGTGCCAGCAGTTGGGGTGGGGGGAATTCACCCCTCCACTTT.

DNA for the CDR3: TGTGCCAGTAGTCTGGGAGGCTCCTATAATTCACCCCTCCACTTT. Its protein is CASSLGGSYNSPLHF. The chain links TRBV19 to TRBJ1-6, with D unclear. Germline loops: CDR1 LNHDA, CDR2 SQIVND (reference sequence). This CDR3 is built from 15 residues. Trimming took 5 bases from V and 0 from J, leaving 8 bases between them.

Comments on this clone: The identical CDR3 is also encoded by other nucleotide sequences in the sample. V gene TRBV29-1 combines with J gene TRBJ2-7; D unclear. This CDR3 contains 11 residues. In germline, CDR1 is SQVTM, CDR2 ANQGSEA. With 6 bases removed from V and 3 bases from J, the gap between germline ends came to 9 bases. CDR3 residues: CSVEASYEQYF. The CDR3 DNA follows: TGCAGCGTCGAGGCAAGCTACGAGCAGTACTTC.

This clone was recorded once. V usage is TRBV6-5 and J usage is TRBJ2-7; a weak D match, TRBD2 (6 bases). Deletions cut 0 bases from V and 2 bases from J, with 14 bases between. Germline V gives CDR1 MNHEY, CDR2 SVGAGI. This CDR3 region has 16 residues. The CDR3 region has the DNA TGTGCCAGCAGTTACTCGACGGGACTCCTAACCTACGAGCAGTACTTC. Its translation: CASSYSTGLLTYEQYF.

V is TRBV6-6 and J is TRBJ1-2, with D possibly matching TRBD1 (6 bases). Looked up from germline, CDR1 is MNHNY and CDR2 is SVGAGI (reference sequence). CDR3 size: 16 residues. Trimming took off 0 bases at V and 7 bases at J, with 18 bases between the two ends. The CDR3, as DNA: TGTGCCAGCAGTTACTCGAGTGGGGCAGGGGTATCTGGCTACACCTTC. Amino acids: CASSYSSGAGVSGYTF.

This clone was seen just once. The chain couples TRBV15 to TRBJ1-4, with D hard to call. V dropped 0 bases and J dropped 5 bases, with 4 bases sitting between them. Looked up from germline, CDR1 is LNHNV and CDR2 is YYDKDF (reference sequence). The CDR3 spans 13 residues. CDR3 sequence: CATSRDRNEKLFF. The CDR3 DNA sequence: TGTGCCACCAGCAGAGACAGGAATGAAAAACTGTTTTTT.

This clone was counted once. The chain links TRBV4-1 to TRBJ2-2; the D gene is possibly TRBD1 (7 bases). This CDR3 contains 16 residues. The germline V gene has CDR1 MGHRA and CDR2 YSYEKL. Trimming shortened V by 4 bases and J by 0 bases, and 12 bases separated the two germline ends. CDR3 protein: CASSPQGDSNTGELFF. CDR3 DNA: TGCGCCAGCAGCCCTCAGGGGGACTCGAACACCGGGGAGCTGTTTTTT.

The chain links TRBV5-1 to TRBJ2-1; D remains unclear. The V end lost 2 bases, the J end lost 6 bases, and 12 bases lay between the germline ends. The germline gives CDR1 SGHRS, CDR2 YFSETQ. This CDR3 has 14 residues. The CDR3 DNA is TGCGCCAGCAGCTTCCGAGGTCCTCGCAATGAGCAGTTCTTC. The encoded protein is CASSFRGPRNEQFF.

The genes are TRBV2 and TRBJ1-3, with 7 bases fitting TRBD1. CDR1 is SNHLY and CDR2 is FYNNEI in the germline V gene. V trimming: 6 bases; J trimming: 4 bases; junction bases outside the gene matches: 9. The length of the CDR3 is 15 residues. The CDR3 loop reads CASSRDSLQGNTIYF. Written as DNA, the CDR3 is TGTGCCAGCAGCCGGGACAGCCTGCAAGGAAACACCATATATTTT.